Each of the 15 T cell receptor beta chains below was sequenced from the same sample in a study of quantifying T cell responses using KT2 cells. Study background: cDNA was made from DNase-treated RNA using alpha and beta constant primers.

Each cDNA got a UMI-containing oligo ligated at its 3' end. First-round PCR used three to five cycles and beta primers RC1.1 and RC1.2 covering TRBC1 and TRBC2. From the UMI-ligation and nested PCR reads, TCRdb called clonotypes with MiXCR, one entry per CDR3 protein. The sample shows roughly 50,000 distinct CDR3 sequences, about 12% of them seen only once. The sequenced sample was PBMCs spiked with cells of the T cell clone KT2. The source of these receptors is a human donor.

This chain uses TRBV12-3 or TRBV12-4 with TRBJ2-1; 9 nucleotides agree with TRBD2. CDR3 length equals 18 residues. Losses at the gene ends were 10 bases for V and 2 bases for J; bases not matched to a gene: 18. CDR3 amino acids: CATAGGLAAARAYNEQFF. In nucleotides, the CDR3 is TGTGCCACTGCGGGGGGACTAGCTGCCGCCAGGGCCTACAATGAGCAGTTCTTC.

This clonotype was recorded at least ten times. The chain combines TRBV7-8 with TRBJ2-5, with D possibly TRBD2 on 6 matching bases. The length of the CDR3 is 14 residues. V was shortened by 7 bases and J by 3 bases, with 15 bases between the two germline ends. Germline values: CDR1 SGHVS, CDR2 FQNEAQ. Here the CDR3 reads CASILRSGEETQYF. CDR3 nucleotides: TGTGCCAGCATCCTACGGTCGGGAGAAGAGACCCAGTACTTC.

This clonotype came up a few times. The chain recombines TRBV7-2 with TRBJ2-1; 10 bases are a match to TRBD2. Germline values: CDR1 SGHTA, CDR2 FQGNSA. The CDR3 covers 18 residues. V dropped 2 bases and J dropped 12; count of bases not matched to a gene: 19. The CDR3 DNA reads as TGTGCCAGCAGCTTAAGTTCAATGCCCGGAGCGGGAGGGCCCTGGCAGTTCTTC. Its translation is CASSLSSMPGAGGPWQFF.

This clonotype was seen more than once but under ten times. The V call is TRBV2, the J call TRBJ1-1; D might be TRBD1 (6 bases). The CDR3 is 14 amino acids. Germline-derived CDR1 and CDR2 are SNHLY and FYNNEI. V lost 4 bases, J lost 0 bases, and 9 bases lay in between. The chain's CDR3 is CASSGDTLNTEAFF. DNA for the CDR3: TGTGCCAGCAGTGGGGACACTCTGAACACTGAAGCTTTCTTT.

The genes are TRBV3-1 and TRBJ2-2; D possibly matches TRBD1 or TRBD2 (5 bases each). Trimming removed 0 bases from V and 5 bases from J, with 19 bases in between. This CDR3 has 18 residues. Germline V gene sequence: CDR1 LGHDT, CDR2 YNNKEL (reference sequence). The CDR3 coding sequence is TGTGCCAGCAGCCAAGATTGGTCTCATAGGGGCGGGACCGGGGAGCTGTTTTTT. It is translated as CASSQDWSHRGGTGELFF. The variable domain in full, completed from reference TRBV3-1 and TRBJ2-2, reads DTAVSQTPKYLVTQMGNDKSIKCEQNLGHDTMYWYKQDSKKFLKIMFSYNNKELIINETVPNRFSPKSPDKAHLNLHINSLELGDSAVYFCASSQDWSHRGGTGELFFGEGSRLTVL.

This clonotype was counted only a few times. The chain carries TRBV2 and TRBJ2-7, with 7 bases identical to TRBD2. V gave up 7 bases and J gave up 4 bases; unmatched junction bases: 16. CDR3 length: 16 amino acids. The germline V gene encodes CDR1 SNHLY and CDR2 FYNNEI. CDR3 DNA: TGTGCCAGCACCGATGGGGCTAGCGGCATCTCGTACGAGCAGTACTTC. Translating it yields CASTDGASGISYEQYF.

The chain combines TRBV10-3 with TRBJ2-1, with D perhaps assigned TRBD1 or TRBD2 (6 bases each). Germline-derived CDR1 and CDR2 are ENHRY and SYGVKD. The CDR3 extends over 16 amino acids. Trimming left V 0 bases short and J 6 bases short, with 15 bases between. The CDR3 region is CAISESGGRDGNEQFF. The DNA of the CDR3 is TGTGCCATCAGTGAGTCTGGGGGGCGGGATGGCAATGAGCAGTTCTTC.

This clonotype was recorded a few times. This chain links TRBV20-1 with TRBJ2-1; D gene uncertain. Germline V gene data show CDR1 as DFQATT and CDR2 as SNEGSKA (reference sequence). The V end was cut by 3 bases, the J end by 9 bases, with 6 bases between. This CDR3 is 10 amino acids long. The CDR3 DNA sequence: TGCAGTGCTAGGCCTCGTGAGCAGTTCTTC. Protein product: CSARPREQFF.

The chain has TRBV20-1 and TRBJ2-4, with a weak D call TRBD2 (6 bases). V was trimmed by 7 bases and J by 0 bases, leaving 13 bases between them. This CDR3 is 14 amino acids long. CDR1 is DFQATT, CDR2 SNEGSKA, per germline (reference sequence). The CDR3 sequence is CSGLGRIAKNIQYF. For the CDR3, the DNA is TGCAGTGGTCTTGGGAGGATAGCCAAAAACATTCAGTACTTC.

There are a few counts of this clonotype. The rearrangement links TRBV12-3 or TRBV12-4 to TRBJ2-1; D is perhaps TRBD2 (5 bases). Trimming shortened V by 5 bases and J by 3 bases, and 11 bases separated the two germline ends. This CDR3 spans 14 amino acids. The CDR3 loop is CASSLPGGYNEQFF. CDR3 coding DNA: TGTGCCAGCAGTCTCCCCGGAGGCTACAATGAGCAGTTCTTC.

This clonotype has a count of ten or more. This chain joins TRBV12-3 or TRBV12-4 and TRBJ2-2; no firm D call. Deletions cut 6 bases from V and 6 bases from J, with 17 bases between. The CDR3 sequence is 15 residues long. The CDR3 spells CASRPGLGSAGELFF. The CDR3 DNA reads TGTGCCAGCAGACCCGGGCTAGGTTCGGCCGGGGAGCTGTTTTTT.

This clonotype was found many times. The chain has TRBV24-1 and TRBJ2-2; D gene ambiguous. Trimming removed 0 bases from V and 5 bases from J, with 12 bases in between. The CDR3 contains 16 residues. Germline assignment: CDR1 KGHDR and CDR2 SFDVKD. In DNA form, the CDR3 reads TGTGCCACCAGTGATTTGGGGCAGGATAGAACCGGGGAGCTGTTTTTT. This sequence encodes CATSDLGQDRTGELFF.

The chain carries TRBV6-1 and TRBJ2-3; perhaps D is TRBD1 or TRBD2 (5 bases each). The V gene lost 2 bases and the J gene lost 4 bases, with 13 bases spanning the gap. The germline CDR1 and CDR2 sequences are MNHNS and SASEGT. The CDR3 is made up of 15 amino acids. The CDR3 here is CASSERSGTPDTQYF. The CDR3 coding sequence is TGTGCCAGCAGTGAAAGGTCAGGGACCCCAGATACGCAGTATTTT.

The chain couples TRBV5-1 to TRBJ2-7, with D perhaps matching TRBD2 (5 bases). Germline V CDR1 and CDR2: SGHRS, YFSETQ. V lost 0 bases and J 2 bases, leaving 9 bases between the germline ends. CDR3 length: 14 residues. CDR3 loop: CASSLARGTYEQYF. In DNA form, the CDR3 reads TGCGCCAGCAGCTTGGCTCGGGGAACCTACGAGCAGTACTTC.

This chain connects TRBV7-9 to TRBJ2-6; D is unclear. V lost 5 bases to trimming and J lost 2 bases, with 13 bases between them. Looked up from germline, CDR1 is SEHNR and CDR2 is FQNEAQ (reference sequence). CDR3 size: 16 residues. CDR3 sequence (DNA): TGTGCCAGCAGCGCATCTATGGCCGCTGGGGCCAACGTCCTGACTTTC. This encodes CASSASMAAGANVLTF.